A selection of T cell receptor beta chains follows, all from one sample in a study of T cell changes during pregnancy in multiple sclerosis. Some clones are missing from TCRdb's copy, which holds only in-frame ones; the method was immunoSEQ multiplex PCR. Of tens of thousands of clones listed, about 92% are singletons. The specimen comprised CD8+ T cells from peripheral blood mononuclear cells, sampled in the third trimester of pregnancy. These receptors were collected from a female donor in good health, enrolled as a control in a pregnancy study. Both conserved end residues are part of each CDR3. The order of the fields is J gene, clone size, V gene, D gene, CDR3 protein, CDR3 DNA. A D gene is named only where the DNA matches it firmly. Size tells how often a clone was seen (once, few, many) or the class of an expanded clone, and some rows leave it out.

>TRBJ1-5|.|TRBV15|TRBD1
CATSREDRGYQPQHF
TGTGCCACCAGCAGAGAGGACAGGGGATATCAGCCCCAGCATTTT
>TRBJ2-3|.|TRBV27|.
CASSPSTSRSSTDTQYF
TGTGCCAGCAGTCCAAGCACGTCCCGAAGTAGCACAGATACGCAGTATTTT
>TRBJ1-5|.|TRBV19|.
CASREVMSGNQPQHF
TGTGCCAGTCGAGAGGTAATGAGTGGCAATCAGCCCCAGCATTTT
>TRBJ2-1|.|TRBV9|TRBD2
CASSVGGGRDNEQFF
TGTGCCAGCAGCGTAGGGGGGGGACGGGACAATGAGCAGTTCTTC
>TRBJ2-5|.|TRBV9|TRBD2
CASSVASGAETQYF
TGTGCCAGCAGCGTAGCTAGCGGGGCAGAGACCCAGTACTTC
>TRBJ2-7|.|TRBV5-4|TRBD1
CASSSNRGRDEQYF
TGTGCCAGCAGCTCAAACAGGGGTAGGGACGAGCAGTACTTC
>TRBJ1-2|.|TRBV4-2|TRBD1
CASSQVDRGEGYTF
TGTGCCAGCAGCCAAGTCGACAGGGGAGAGGGCTACACCTTC
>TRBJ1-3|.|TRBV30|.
CAWKGTNGNTIYF
TGTGCCTGGAAGGGGACAAACGGAAACACCATATATTTT
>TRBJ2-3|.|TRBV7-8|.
CASSQERGGYTDTQYF
TGTGCCAGCAGCCAGGAGAGGGGGGGTTACACAGATACGCAGTATTTT
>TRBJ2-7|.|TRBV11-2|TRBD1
CASSSYSGQVYEQYF
TGTGCCAGCAGCTCTTACTCGGGACAGGTTTACGAGCAGTACTTC
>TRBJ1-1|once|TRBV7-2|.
CASSKTWNTEAFF
TGTGCCAGCAGCAAAACATGGAACACTGAAGCTTTCTTT